These T cell receptor beta chains were read from a single sample in a study of T cells in Graves' hyperthyroidism and ophthalmopathy. TCRdb used MiXCR to reprocess the multiplex PCR reads, holding one entry per CDR3 protein. Counted here are about 600,000 distinct CDR3 sequences, around 14% occurring once; the ten biggest clones make up less than 9%. The material sequenced was blood. All receptors derive from a young woman with Graves' ophthalmopathy. Both conserved end residues are part of each CDR3. D genes are given only for firm matches. A row's size may be missing; if present it is once, few, many or a size class.

j_gene | d_gene | v_gene | abundance | CDR3aa | CDR3nt
TRBJ2-4 | . | TRBV28 | . | CASSGRILAKNIQYF | TGTGCCAGCAGTGGACGGATACTAGCCAAAAACATTCAGTACTTC
TRBJ2-3 | TRBD2 | TRBV5-1 | . | CASSFGLARATDTQYF | TGCGCCAGCAGCTTCGGACTAGCGAGAGCCACAGATACGCAGTATTTT
TRBJ1-2 | . | TRBV5-1 | few | CASSLVAQGGGYTF | TGCGCCAGCAGCTTGGTAGCCCAGGGCGGGGGCTACACCTTC
TRBJ2-7 | . | TRBV7-2 | few | CASSLYSVYEQYF | TGTGCCAGCAGCTTATATTCCGTTTACGAGCAGTACTTC
TRBJ2-7 | . | TRBV5-1 | many | CASSVDRSSSYEQYF | TGCGCCAGCAGTGTGGACCGGTCTAGCTCCTACGAGCAGTACTTC
TRBJ1-2 | . | TRBV2 | many | CASSGLRGADYGYTF | TGTGCCAGCAGTGGCCTACGGGGGGCGGACTATGGCTACACCTTC
TRBJ1-2 | . | TRBV29-1 | few | CSVDPNYGYTF | TGCAGCGTTGATCCTAATTATGGCTACACCTTC
TRBJ2-1 | TRBD2 | TRBV7-9 | many | CASSLPLAGPGEQFF | TGTGCCAGCAGCTTACCACTAGCGGGTCCGGGTGAGCAGTTCTTC
TRBJ1-1 | TRBD1 | TRBV20-1 | many | CSASPGQGWRKTEAFF | TGCAGTGCTAGCCCCGGACAGGGGTGGCGGAAAACTGAAGCTTTCTTT
TRBJ2-7 | TRBD1 | TRBV7-9 | . | CASSLDSGTGDYEQYF | TGTGCCAGCAGCTTAGACTCCGGGACAGGTGACTACGAGCAGTACTTC
TRBJ2-1 | . | TRBV5-1 | many | CASSLELRSSYNEQFF | TGCGCCAGCAGCTTGGAACTACGGAGCTCCTACAATGAGCAGTTCTTC
TRBJ2-5 | . | TRBV6-5 | . | CASSYSAGGRQYF | TGTGCCAGCAGTTACTCGGCTGGCGGCCGCCAGTACTTC
TRBJ2-7 | TRBD2 | TRBV20-1 | many | CSASDGLAGVHEQYF | TGCAGTGCTAGTGACGGACTAGCGGGAGTGCACGAGCAGTACTTC
TRBJ2-3 | . | TRBV27 | few | CASSFLGDTQYF | TGTGCCAGCAGTTTCCTAGGAGATACGCAGTATTTT
TRBJ2-7 | . | TRBV15 | . | CATSREVGRSYEQYF | TGTGCCACCAGCAGAGAAGTTGGGAGGTCCTACGAGCAGTACTTC
TRBJ2-7 | . | TRBV6-1 | . | CASLSRAPDNSYEQYF | TGTGCCAGCCTCTCAAGGGCCCCGGACAACTCCTACGAGCAGTACTTC
TRBJ2-2 | TRBD1 | TRBV7-2 | once | CASSLGTGAGYTGELFF | TGTGCCAGCAGCCTCGGGACAGGGGCTGGGTACACCGGGGAGCTGTTTTTT
TRBJ2-7 | TRBD1 | TRBV20-1 | . | CSAKNPRTGSYEQYF | TGCAGTGCTAAAAATCCTCGGACAGGGTCGTACGAGCAGTACTTC
TRBJ2-7 | TRBD1 | TRBV12-3/TRBV12-4 | many | CASRLAGTGGDEQYF | TGTGCCAGCAGACTCGCCGGGACAGGGGGCGACGAGCAGTACTTC
TRBJ2-1 | . | TRBV7-8 | . | CVFPPLWLPLYNEQFF | TGTGTTTTTCCCCCCCTCTGGCTGCCTCTCTACAATGAGCAGTTCTTC
TRBJ1-1 | . | TRBV30 | few | CAWGGGSLNTEAFF | TGTGCCTGGGGGGGTGGCAGCTTAAACACTGAAGCTTTCTTT
TRBJ2-7 | . | TRBV25-1 | few | CASSEEGVAYEQYF | TGTGCCAGCAGTGAAGAGGGGGTTGCCTACGAGCAGTACTTC
TRBJ1-4 | . | TRBV19 | . | CASSFRGGQEKLFF | TGTGCCAGTAGTTTCCGGGGAGGGCAGGAAAAACTGTTTTTT
TRBJ1-6 | TRBD1 | TRBV9 | many | CASSVGTVNNSPLHF | TGTGCCAGCAGCGTCGGGACAGTGAATAATTCACCCCTCCACTTT
TRBJ1-1 | . | TRBV28 | many | CASSQQGRGRAFF | TGTGCCAGCAGTCAACAAGGGAGGGGGAGAGCTTTCTTT
TRBJ1-2 | . | TRBV25-1 | few | CASSEGTHYGYTF | TGTGCCAGCAGTGAGGGGACACACTATGGCTACACCTTC
TRBJ1-2 | . | TRBV11-1 | many | CASSLAGPGDHGYTF | TGTGCCAGCAGCTTAGCGGGGCCAGGGGATCATGGCTACACCTTC
TRBJ2-1 | . | TRBV25-1 | few | CASRGERGFYNEQFF | TGTGCCAGCAGGGGAGAACGGGGGTTCTACAATGAGCAGTTCTTC
TRBJ2-1 | . | TRBV6-6 | many | CASSYSWDNEQFF | TGTGCCAGCAGTTACTCGTGGGACAATGAGCAGTTCTTC
TRBJ1-2 | . | TRBV7-9 | few | CASSFGVADGYTF | TGTGCCAGCAGCTTCGGGGTTGCGGATGGCTACACCTTC
TRBJ2-6 | . | TRBV6-1 | many | CASRDSGANVLTF | TGTGCCAGCAGAGACTCTGGGGCCAACGTCCTGACTTTC
TRBJ2-7 | . | TRBV7-2 | many | CASSLGGVRAYEQYF | TGTGCCAGCAGCTTAGGGGGGGTACGGGCCTACGAGCAGTACTTC
TRBJ1-3 | . | TRBV6-1 | many | CASRTSSGNTIYF | TGTGCCAGCAGGACAAGCTCTGGAAACACCATATATTTT
TRBJ2-7 | TRBD2 | TRBV28 | few | CASSLALAGAEQYF | TGTGCCAGCAGTTTGGCACTAGCGGGAGCCGAGCAGTACTTC
TRBJ2-2 | . | TRBV27 | few | CASSFGTPDGELFF | TGTGCCAGCAGTTTCGGGACCCCCGACGGGGAGCTGTTTTTT
TRBJ2-2 | . | TRBV11-2 | few | CASSLVRSAGELFF | TGTGCCAGCAGCTTAGTGCGGTCTGCCGGGGAGCTGTTTTTT
TRBJ1-1 | . | TRBV24-1 | . | CATSDWDGKGAFF | TGTGCCACCAGTGATTGGGACGGCAAAGGGGCTTTCTTT
TRBJ2-7 | TRBD2 | TRBV28 | many | CASSFLAGHYEQYF | TGTGCCAGCAGTTTCTTAGCGGGGCACTACGAGCAGTACTTC
TRBJ2-1 | . | TRBV5-1 | many | CASSLDNEQFF | TGTGCCAGCAGCTTAGACAATGAGCAGTTCTTC
TRBJ2-2 | . | TRBV7-6 | . | CASSLGHGQTSTGELFF | TGTGCCAGCAGCCTCGGACACGGGCAAACAAGTACCGGGGAGCTGTTTTTT
TRBJ1-2 | . | TRBV6-1 | few | CASSETIEVGYTF | TGTGCCAGCAGTGAAACGATCGAGGTTGGCTACACCTTC
TRBJ2-1 | . | TRBV7-3 | many | CASSLNPGLNEQFF | TGTGCCAGCAGCTTAAATCCAGGACTGAATGAGCAGTTCTTC
TRBJ1-1 | . | TRBV28 | . | CASSSRGGLWTEAFF | TGTGCCAGCAGCTCTAGGGGGGGGCTGTGGACTGAAGCTTTCTTT
TRBJ2-1 | TRBD2 | TRBV5-5 | . | CASSLAGGDPYNEQFF | TGTGCCAGCAGCTTGGCCGGGGGGGATCCCTACAATGAGCAGTTCTTC
TRBJ2-2 | TRBD1 | TRBV7-7 | . | CASSRDRENTGELFF | TGTGCTAGCAGCCGCGACAGGGAGAACACCGGGGAGCTGTTTTTT
TRBJ2-1 | TRBD2 | TRBV5-4 | few | CASSSTGTSSYNEQFF | TGTGCCAGCAGCTCCACCGGGACTAGCTCCTACAATGAGCAGTTCTTC
TRBJ2-7 | . | TRBV7-8 | once | CAGSLRSSYEQYF | TGTGCCGGCAGCTTGCGGTCCTCCTACGAGCAGTACTTC
TRBJ2-3 | . | TRBV20-1 | many | CSAKTPRGLSTDTQYF | TGCAGTGCTAAGACTCCTCGGGGTTTGTCGACAGATACGCAGTATTTT
TRBJ2-1 | TRBD1 | TRBV28 | many | CASSRDSVGNEQFF | TGTGCCAGCAGTAGGGACAGCGTGGGCAATGAGCAGTTCTTC
TRBJ1-4 | . | TRBV5-1 | many | CASSLSGNNEKLFF | TGCGCCAGCAGCTTGTCTGGGAATAATGAAAAACTGTTTTTT